The T cell receptor (beta chain) under discussion was sequenced for a study of blood T cells in healthy people across ages. Germline V gene sequence: CDR1 SGDLS, CDR2 YYNGEE. Trimming removed 6 bases from V and 7 bases from J, with 20 bases in between. The CDR3 runs to 15 residues. Of note for this clonotype: The target antigen is unknown.

A second PCR of about 6 to 11 cycles used a sample-barcoded 5' primer and a J-beta primer mix. Template switching added a 12-random-nucleotide identifier to every cDNA molecule. Each CDR3 protein is one row after TCRdb ran MiXCR on the 5' RACE reads. The sample consists of over 700,000 distinct CDR3 sequences, 53% of them appearing once. Broader study findings: Naive T cell percentage showed a strong correlation with TCR beta diversity.

The source of this sequence is a man older than 75 in good health. The rearrangement links TRBV9 to TRBJ2-1, with a possible D match to TRBD2 (5 bases). Sequencing used blood. The CDR3 DNA reads TGTGCCAGCACGATAGGGCTAGCCGATGGGAATGAGCAGTTCTTC. Its translation: CASTIGLADGNEQFF.